What follows are 30 T cell receptor beta chains derived from one specimen sequenced in a study of blood T cell repertoires in COVID-19. The method was immunoSEQ multiplex PCR; TCRdb's version includes in-frame clones alone and lacks a portion of them. This sample has about 140,000 clones; 80% to 90% occur once, and the top ten carry 1.5%. Material for sequencing was peripheral blood. The receptors originated from a woman aged 60-70 years with acute or convalescent COVID-19.

The genes are TRBV5-1 and TRBJ1-1, with TRBD1 matching over 9 bases. Germline-derived CDR1 and CDR2 are SGHRS and YFSETQ. The CDR3 runs to 14 residues. J gave up 6 bases and V 5 bases, and 8 bases lay outside the gene matches. The CDR3 DNA is TGCGCCAGCAGGTCCCGGACAGGGGACTCTGAAGCTTTCTTT. This gives the protein CASRSRTGDSEAFF.

The chain employs TRBV29-1 and TRBJ1-5, with 8 bases identical to TRBD1. This CDR3 is 13 amino acids long. J gave up 6 bases and V 6 bases, and 7 bases lay outside the gene matches. Germline CDR1 is SQVTM and CDR2 is ANQGSEA. CDR3 sequence: CSVAGQGPQPQHF. The CDR3 DNA sequence: TGCAGCGTCGCTGGACAGGGCCCTCAGCCCCAGCATTTT. The variable domain in full, completed from reference TRBV29-1 and TRBJ1-5, reads SAVISQKPSRDICQRGTSLTIQCQVDSQVTMMFWYRQQPGQSLTLIATANQGSEATYESGFVIDKFPISRPNLTFSTLTVSNMSPEDSSIYLCSVAGQGPQPQHFGDGTRLSIL.

The chain is built from TRBV19 and TRBJ2-7, with TRBD1 matching 11 bases. CDR1 and CDR2 (germline): LNHDA, SQIVND (reference sequence). This CDR3 has 15 residues. With 3 bases clipped from V and 2 bases from J, the junction kept 3 bases outside the gene matches. CDR3: CASSIGQGAPYEQYF. CDR3 coding DNA: TGTGCCAGTAGTATTGGACAGGGGGCCCCCTACGAGCAGTACTTC.

This clone came up once. This chain uses TRBV3-1 (or the pseudogene TRBV3-2) with TRBJ2-2; D not certain. CDR1 and CDR2 (germline): LGHDT, YNNKEL (reference sequence). The CDR3 is 16 amino acids. Trimming cost V 0 bases and J 2 bases, with 10 bases left between them. The chain's CDR3 is CASSQEALLNTGELFF. Written as DNA, the CDR3 is TGTGCCAGCAGCCAAGAGGCCCTTCTTAACACCGGGGAGCTGTTTTTT.

The V gene is TRBV5-6, the J gene TRBJ2-2; 11 bases match TRBD2. Germline V lookup: CDR1 SGHDT, CDR2 YYEEEE. The CDR3 runs 16 residues. J lost 3 bases, V lost 3 bases, and 4 bases had no gene match. CDR3 sequence reads: CASSWGLADHTGELFF. The CDR3 coding sequence is TGTGCCAGCAGCTGGGGACTAGCGGACCACACCGGGGAGCTGTTTTTT.

The V and J genes are TRBV5-1 and TRBJ1-4, with D possibly TRBD1 on 5 matching bases. Germline V CDR1 and CDR2: SGHRS, YFSETQ. Trimming removed 1 base from V and 3 bases from J, with 10 bases in between. The CDR3 extends over 15 amino acids. The DNA for the CDR3 is TGCGCCAGCAGCTTGAACAGGACGCCTAATGAAAAACTGTTTTTT. It yields the protein CASSLNRTPNEKLFF. The entire variable domain, with the rest obtained from reference TRBV5-1 and TRBJ1-4, is as follows: KAGVTQTPRYLIKTRGQQVTLSCSPISGHRSVSWYQQTPGQGLQFLFEYFSETQRNKGNFPGRFSGRQFSNSRSEMNVSTLELGDSALYLCASSLNRTPNEKLFFGSGTQLSVL.

J is TRBJ1-1 and V is TRBV19, with 8 bases matching TRBD1. V was pared by 4 bases and J by 6 bases, with 4 bases of the junction left unmatched. This CDR3 spans 13 amino acids. Germline V gene data show CDR1 as LNHDA and CDR2 as SQIVND (reference sequence). The chain's CDR3 is CASSTTGEAEAFF. As DNA, the CDR3 is TGTGCCAGTAGTACGACAGGGGAGGCTGAAGCTTTCTTT.

The V and J genes are TRBV29-1 and TRBJ2-1; a weak D match, TRBD2 (5 bases). V was trimmed by 3 bases and J by 9 bases, leaving 15 bases between them. From germline, CDR1 is SQVTM and CDR2 ANQGSEA. This CDR3 has 13 residues. Here the CDR3 DNA reads TGCAGCGTTGATATTGTGCCTCGGGGTGAGCAGTTCTTC. Translated: CSVDIVPRGEQFF.

The J gene is TRBJ2-1, the V gene TRBV25-1; D uncertain. Germline V gives CDR1 MGHDK, CDR2 SYGVNS. The CDR3 is made up of 16 amino acids. The V end was cut by 4 bases, the J end by 3 bases, with 16 bases between. DNA for the CDR3: TGTGCCAGCAGTGCCGTCGACTGGAAGTACTACAATGAGCAGTTCTTC. Translating it yields CASSAVDWKYYNEQFF.

The J gene is TRBJ2-7, the V gene TRBV30; TRBD1 might be the D (6 bases). CDR3 length equals 13 residues. With 1 base removed from V and 2 bases from J, the gap between germline ends came to 9 bases. CDR1 is GTSNPN, CDR2 SVGIG, per germline (reference sequence). The DNA for the CDR3 is TGTGCCTGGAGTGGGGGACAAGCCTACGAGCAGTACTTC. Translated: CAWSGGQAYEQYF.

The rearrangement joins TRBV19 to TRBJ2-7, with a tentative D call TRBD2 (5 bases). Germline CDR1 reads LNHDA; CDR2 reads SQIVND (reference sequence). This CDR3 is 13 amino acids long. The ends were cut back, 0 bases at V and 2 bases at J, with 5 bases in the middle. The CDR3 is CASSIEGAYEQYF. CDR3 in DNA: TGTGCCAGTAGTATAGAGGGAGCCTACGAGCAGTACTTC.

This clone was seen once. The gene calls are TRBV11-2 and TRBJ2-2; 7 positions match TRBD2. Trimming cost V 6 bases and J 4 bases; bases outside gene matches: 11. This CDR3 region has 16 residues. Germline values: CDR1 SGHAT, CDR2 FQNNGV. CDR3 nucleotides: TGTGCCAGCAGTTTTATGCGGGGGAGGACCACCGGGGAGCTGTTTTTT. It codes for CASSFMRGRTTGELFF.

V and J are TRBV5-1 and TRBJ1-1; possible D gene TRBD1, 6 bases. CDR1 is SGHRS, CDR2 YFSETQ, per germline. V shed 7 bases and J shed 4 bases, with 14 bases lying between them. This CDR3 is 13 amino acids long. CDR3 nucleotide sequence: TGCGCCAGCCAAGGGGGGGTTGGCACTGAAGCTTTCTTT. This codes for CASQGGVGTEAFF.

V and J are TRBV7-9 and TRBJ2-6, with TRBD2 matching over 7 bases. V lost 3 bases to trimming and J lost 4 bases; unmatched junction nucleotides: 3. This CDR3 comprises 15 residues. Germline CDR1 and CDR2: SEHNR and FQNEAQ (reference sequence). The CDR3 loop reads CASSFSGAGANVLTF. In DNA form, the CDR3 reads TGTGCCAGCAGCTTCAGCGGGGCCGGGGCCAACGTCCTGACTTTC.

This chain uses TRBV5-1 with TRBJ1-4; a possible D gene is TRBD1 (6 bases). The V end was cut by 2 bases, the J end by 0 bases, with 11 bases between. This CDR3 has 16 residues. Looked up from germline, CDR1 is SGHRS and CDR2 is YFSETQ. CDR3 sequence: CASSLSGGTTNEKLFF. The CDR3 DNA reads as TGCGCCAGCAGCTTATCTGGGGGCACAACTAATGAAAAACTGTTTTTT.

The rearrangement uses TRBV5-1 and TRBJ1-3; TRBD1 matches at 8 bases. V shed 1 base, J shed 4 bases, and the junction held 7 bases outside the gene matches. Per germline, CDR1 SGHRS and CDR2 YFSETQ. CDR3 length: 16 residues. The CDR3 region has the DNA TGCGCCAGCAGCTTGAGGCAGGGGGCTAGAGGAAACACCATATATTTT. Translating it yields CASSLRQGARGNTIYF.

The V and J genes are TRBV5-1 and TRBJ1-1; D gene ambiguous. CDR1 SGHRS and CDR2 YFSETQ come from the germline V gene. The CDR3 runs to 13 residues. Trimming removed 1 base at V and 0 bases at J, with 4 bases between. The CDR3 DNA is TGCGCCAGCAGCTTGTCCGTGAACACTGAAGCTTTCTTT. Its protein product is CASSLSVNTEAFF.

This clone has just a few counts. The chain combines TRBV19 with TRBJ1-5, with TRBD1 identical over 8 bases. The length of the CDR3 is 15 residues. V lost 4 bases, J lost 2 bases, and 4 bases stayed unmatched. CDR1 and CDR2 (germline): LNHDA, SQIVND (reference sequence). CDR3 bases: TGTGCCAGTAGTACCTTGGGACAGGGCAATCAGCCCCAGCATTTT. This sequence encodes CASSTLGQGNQPQHF.

This chain links TRBV18 with TRBJ2-5; 9 bases agree with TRBD1. Germline CDR1 KGHSH, CDR2 LQKENI. CDR3 length equals 16 residues. Germline trimming cut 4 bases from V and 4 bases from J; bases unmatched to any gene: 10. CDR3 region: CASSLNTGGASETQYF. Here the CDR3 DNA reads TGTGCCAGCTCACTAAACACAGGGGGCGCTTCAGAGACCCAGTACTTC. Full variable domain (rest looked up from reference TRBV18 and TRBJ2-5): NAGVMQNPRHLVRRRGQEARLRCSPMKGHSHVYWYRQLPEEGLKFMVYLQKENIIDESGMPKERFSAEFPKEGPSILRIQQVVRGDSAAYFCASSLNTGGASETQYFGPGTRLLVL.

The genes are TRBV7-2 and TRBJ1-1; D ambiguous. From germline, CDR1 is SGHTA and CDR2 FQGNSA. CDR3 size: 14 residues. With 1 base removed from V and 0 bases from J, the gap between germline ends came to 6 bases. DNA of the CDR3: TGTGCCAGCAGCTTAGACGCGATGAACACTGAAGCTTTCTTT. Amino acid sequence: CASSLDAMNTEAFF. Full variable domain (remainder filled in from reference TRBV7-2 and TRBJ1-1): GAGVSQSPSNKVTEKGKDVELRCDPISGHTALYWYRQSLGQGLEFLIYFQGNSAPDKSGLPSDRFSAERTGGSVSTLTIQRTQQEDSAVYLCASSLDAMNTEAFFGQGTRLTVV.

The chain employs TRBV12-3 or TRBV12-4 and TRBJ2-5, with D possibly matching TRBD2 (5 bases). V lost 1 base and J 5 bases, leaving 8 bases between the germline ends. The CDR3 is made up of 13 amino acids. The CDR3 region is CASSLGGWETQYF. The CDR3 DNA is TGTGCCAGCAGTTTAGGAGGGTGGGAGACCCAGTACTTC.

The chain combines TRBV30 with TRBJ1-5, with D possibly being TRBD1 (5 bases). Germline V CDR1 and CDR2: GTSNPN, SVGIG (reference sequence). The CDR3 contains 17 residues. V gave up 0 bases and J gave up 3 bases, with 18 bases separating them. The CDR3 loop reads CAWSVQIRENYNQPQHF. The CDR3 region has the DNA TGTGCCTGGAGTGTACAGATCAGGGAAAATTACAATCAGCCCCAGCATTTT.

In regard to this clone: A read error may account for a junction end that differs from germline. The chain joins TRBV7-7 to TRBJ2-4, with D perhaps TRBD1 (6 bases). The CDR3 totals 16 residues. Per germline, CDR1 SSHAT and CDR2 FNYEAQ (reference sequence). CDR3 DNA: TGTGCTAGCAGCTCACCAAGGTCGGCAGGGGAAAACATTCAGTACTTC. Its protein is CASSSPRSAGENIQYF.

The V and J genes are TRBV11-2 and TRBJ2-5, with a possible D match to TRBD2 (5 bases). This CDR3 is built from 15 residues. Germline V lookup: CDR1 SGHAT, CDR2 FQNNGV. The V and J ends lost 1 base and 4 bases respectively, with 13 bases between them. The CDR3 loop reads CASSLAPRAGETQYF. The CDR3 region has the DNA TGTGCCAGCAGCTTAGCCCCGCGGGCAGGAGAGACCCAGTACTTC.

This rearrangement joins TRBV15 to TRBJ1-5, with TRBD1 as a possible D gene (6 bases). CDR3 length: 16 amino acids. Germline-derived CDR1 and CDR2 are LNHNV and YYDKDF (reference sequence). The germline V and J ends were trimmed by 2 bases and 6 bases, with 17 bases remaining between them. The CDR3 coding sequence is TGTGCCACCAGCAGATCCCGGACAGAATGGGGTCAGCCCCAGCATTTT. This translates into CATSRSRTEWGQPQHF.

This chain connects TRBV7-6 to TRBJ1-2, with 8 bases matching TRBD1. The germline V gene encodes CDR1 SGHVS and CDR2 FNYEAQ. V lost 3 bases and J lost 4; bases outside the gene matches: 1. This CDR3 contains 13 residues. CDR3 DNA sequence: TGTGCCAGCAGCTTTACAGGGGGCTATGGCTACACCTTC. This encodes CASSFTGGYGYTF.

This chain joins TRBV19 and TRBJ1-5, with D perhaps matching TRBD1 (5 bases). Trimming left V 1 base short and J 1 base short, with 8 bases between. This CDR3 has 15 amino acids. Germline V gene data show CDR1 as LNHDA and CDR2 as SQIVND (reference sequence). The CDR3: CASSIGAGSNQPQHF. DNA for the CDR3: TGTGCCAGTAGTATAGGTGCAGGGAGCAATCAGCCCCAGCATTTT.

The rearrangement uses TRBV28 and TRBJ2-7; D might be TRBD1 (6 bases). This CDR3 spans 14 amino acids. Germline assignment: CDR1 MDHEN and CDR2 SYDVKM. V gave up 6 bases and J gave up 5 bases, with 17 bases separating them. The CDR3 is CASSPQGFINEQYF. DNA for the CDR3: TGTGCCAGCAGCCCCCAGGGGTTCATTAACGAGCAGTACTTC.

The chain employs TRBV19 and TRBJ2-1; D remains ambiguous. Germline CDR1 is LNHDA and CDR2 is SQIVND (reference sequence). There are 14 residues in the CDR3. V was clipped by 0 bases and J by 3 bases, with 6 bases between them. The CDR3 DNA is TGTGCCAGTAGTATAGAGAACAGCTACAATGAGCAGTTCTTC. Protein: CASSIENSYNEQFF.

V is TRBV28 and J is TRBJ1-3; 7 positions agree with TRBD1. The junction had 5 bases not matched to a gene; V was cut back by 5 bases and J by 4 bases. From germline, CDR1 is MDHEN and CDR2 SYDVKM. This CDR3 spans 14 amino acids. The CDR3, as DNA: TGTGCCAGCAGTCGGGACAGCGCGGGAAACACCATATATTTT. This codes for CASSRDSAGNTIYF.